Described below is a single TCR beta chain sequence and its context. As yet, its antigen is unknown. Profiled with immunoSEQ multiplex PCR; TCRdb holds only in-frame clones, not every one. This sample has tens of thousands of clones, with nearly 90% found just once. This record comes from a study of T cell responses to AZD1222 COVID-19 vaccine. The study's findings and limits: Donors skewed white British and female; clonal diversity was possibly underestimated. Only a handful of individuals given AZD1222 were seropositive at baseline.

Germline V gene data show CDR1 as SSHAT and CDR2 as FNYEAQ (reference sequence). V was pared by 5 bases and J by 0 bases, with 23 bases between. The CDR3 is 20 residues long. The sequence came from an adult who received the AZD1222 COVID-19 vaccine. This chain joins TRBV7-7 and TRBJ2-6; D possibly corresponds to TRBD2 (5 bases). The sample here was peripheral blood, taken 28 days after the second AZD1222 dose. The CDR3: CASSLGWFRGSYSGANVLTF. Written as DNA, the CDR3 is TGTGCCAGCAGCCTAGGGTGGTTTCGGGGTTCCTACTCTGGGGCCAACGTCCTGACTTTC. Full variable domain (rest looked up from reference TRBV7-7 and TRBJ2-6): GAGVSQSPRYKVTKRGQDVTLRCDPISSHATLYWYQQALGQGPEFLTYFNYEAQPDKSGLPSDRFSAERPEGSISTLTIQRTEQRDSAMYRCASSLGWFRGSYSGANVLTFGAGSRLTVL.